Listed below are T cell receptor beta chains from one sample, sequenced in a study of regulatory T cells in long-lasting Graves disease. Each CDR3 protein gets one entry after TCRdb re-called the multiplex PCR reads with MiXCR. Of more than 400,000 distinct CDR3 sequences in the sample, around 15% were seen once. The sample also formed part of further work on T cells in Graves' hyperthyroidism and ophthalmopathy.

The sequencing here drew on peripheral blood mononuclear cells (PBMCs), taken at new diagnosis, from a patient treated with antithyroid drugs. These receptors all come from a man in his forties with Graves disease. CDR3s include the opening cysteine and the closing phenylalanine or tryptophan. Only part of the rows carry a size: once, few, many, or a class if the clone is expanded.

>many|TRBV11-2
CASANPTRGNEQFF
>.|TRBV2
CASSDWRVGSSPLHF
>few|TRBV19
CASDGASGFSTDTQYF
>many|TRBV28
CASSIDGTVNTQYF
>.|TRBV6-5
CASSYSGEEQYF
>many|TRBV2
CASSEEISGSLNEQFF
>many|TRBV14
CASSRPNEQFF
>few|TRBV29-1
CSVRGTTDTQYF
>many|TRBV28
CASTKQRRTGSGSPLHF
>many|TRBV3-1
CASSQAGGGETQYF